This T cell receptor (beta chain) emerged from a study of T-cell memory formation after mild COVID-19. Study-level background: Clustering of TCRs was largely donor specific.

Libraries for TCRalpha and TCRbeta carried sample barcodes and unique molecular identifiers via 5'RACE. TCRdb fed the 5' RACE reads into MiXCR, producing one record per CDR3 protein. The sample includes roughly 450,000 distinct CDR3 sequences, under 20% seen only once; the top ten take around a fifth. CDR1 SEHNR and CDR2 FQNEAQ come from the germline V gene (reference sequence). V was clipped by 1 base and J by 2 bases; unmatched bases: 7. The CDR3 contains 16 residues. On this clonotype: Its antigen is undetermined.

Study-wide findings and caveats: Detection of some responders pre-infection suggested pre-existing cross-reactive memory T cells participated.

This TCR derives from a man between 18 and 29 years old who had mild COVID-19 (a few samples of this study predate the infection). Cell type and time point are not known. V gene TRBV7-9 combines with J gene TRBJ2-7, with 8 bases fitting TRBD1. The material sequenced was PBMCs or a T cell subset sorted from them (not recorded which). This chain's CDR3 is CASSLGQGIRTYEQYF. DNA of the CDR3: TGTGCCAGCAGCTTAGGACAGGGGATAAGGACCTACGAGCAGTACTTC.